These 30 T cell receptor beta chains came from one sample sequenced in a study of blood T cell repertoires in COVID-19 (dated by TCRdb to 2019 to 2021). Receptors were amplified or captured by the immunoSEQ multiplex PCR assay. In its TCRdb copy, this immuneACCESS table keeps in-frame sequences only and misses some clones. Where compared with another copy, unresolved V genes explain less than half of these, and the others have no known cause. For this sample there are around 52,000 clones; more than 75% appear just once. Roughly 22% of the sample lies in the top ten. The sequenced material came from peripheral blood. The receptors here all came from a woman aged 60 to 75 with acute or convalescent COVID-19.

The genes are TRBV24-1 and TRBJ2-1; the D gene is possibly TRBD1 (6 bases). The CDR3 runs to 16 residues. Looked up from germline, CDR1 is KGHDR and CDR2 is SFDVKD. V lost 3 bases and J lost 2, with 13 bases in between. DNA for the CDR3: TGTGCCACCAGTGATCCTACAGGGAACCCCTACAATGAGCAGTTCTTC. Its translation: CATSDPTGNPYNEQFF.

This rearrangement joins TRBV6-6 to TRBJ2-7; D unresolved. Germline CDR1 is MNHNY and CDR2 is SVGAGI (reference sequence). The CDR3 runs to 11 residues. Between the trimmed V and J ends, which lost 0 bases and 6 bases, there was a span of 3 bases. CDR3: CASSYSSEQYF. The CDR3, as DNA: TGTGCCAGCAGTTACTCGAGCGAGCAGTACTTC.

The rearrangement links TRBV10-1 to TRBJ2-5; no clear D gene. CDR1 and CDR2 (germline): WNHNN, SYGVQD (reference sequence). V dropped 5 bases and J dropped 4 bases, with 11 bases sitting between them. The CDR3 runs 13 residues. In DNA form, the CDR3 reads TGCGCCAGCAGTCTGGCAGGCCGAGAGACCCAGTACTTC. This gives the protein CASSLAGRETQYF.

This rearrangement joins TRBV6-1 to TRBJ1-4; D might be TRBD1 (5 bases). The CDR3 has 16 amino acids. The germline V gene has CDR1 MNHNS and CDR2 SASEGT. The germline V and J ends were trimmed by 0 bases and 3 bases, with 11 bases remaining between them. The CDR3 spells CASSEAGGRANEKLFF. The DNA for the CDR3 is TGTGCCAGCAGTGAAGCGGGAGGCAGGGCTAATGAAAAACTGTTTTTT.

This clone was picked up one time. The CDR3 coding sequence is TGTGCCAGCAGCTTAGGAATCCAGGGTAGGGGAAAACTGTTTTTT. Translation: CASSLGIQGRGKLFF. V gene TRBV11-2 combines with J gene TRBJ1-4; D may be TRBD1 (5 bases). Trimming left V 1 base short and J 10 bases short, with 16 bases between. The CDR3 has 15 residues. CDR1 and CDR2 (germline): SGHAT, FQNNGV.

The rearrangement links TRBV3-1 (or the pseudogene TRBV3-2) to TRBJ2-7, with 7 nucleotides matching TRBD2. The CDR3 loop spans 15 amino acids. Germline V gene sequence: CDR1 LGHDT, CDR2 YNNKEL (reference sequence). After removal of 4 bases from V and 3 bases from J, the junction contained 9 bases not matched to a gene. CDR3: CASSPAGDLFYEQYF. The CDR3 nucleotides read TGTGCCAGCAGCCCGGCGGGGGACCTTTTCTACGAGCAGTACTTC.

This chain links TRBV27 with TRBJ2-3; TRBD2 matches at 11 bases. Germline V lookup: CDR1 MNHEY, CDR2 SMNVEV (reference sequence). The CDR3 spans 18 residues. J lost 5 bases, V lost 6 bases, and 16 bases had no gene match. CDR3: CASRSWIAGGPRVDTQYF. The CDR3 DNA is TGTGCCAGCAGATCTTGGATAGCGGGGGGGCCAAGGGTAGATACGCAGTATTTT.

The chain recombines TRBV18 with TRBJ2-7, with 9 bases lining up with TRBD1. CDR3 length equals 14 residues. CDR1 and CDR2 from the germline V gene are KGHSH and LQKENI. J lost 3 bases, V lost 3 bases, and 3 bases had no gene match. CDR3 sequence (DNA): TGTGCCAGCTCACCGGGACAGGGATTCTACGAGCAGTACTTC. As protein: CASSPGQGFYEQYF.

Only one count was recorded for this clone. The V and J genes are TRBV11-2 and TRBJ1-2; 7 positions match TRBD1. The CDR3 spans 13 residues. The V gene's germline CDR1 is SGHAT and CDR2 FQNNGV. Germline trimming cut 6 bases from V and 4 bases from J; bases unmatched to any gene: 5. CDR3 amino acids: CASSPTGIYGYTF. The CDR3, as DNA: TGTGCCAGCAGTCCGACAGGGATCTATGGCTACACCTTC.

This chain joins TRBV6-6 and TRBJ1-2; D uncertain. From germline, CDR1 is MNHNY and CDR2 SVGAGI (reference sequence). The CDR3 has 12 amino acids. The ends were cut back, 2 bases at V and 8 bases at J, with 9 bases in the middle. Here the CDR3 DNA reads TGTGCCAGCAGTTACCAGGTTGAAGGCTACACCTTC. Translated, it gives CASSYQVEGYTF.

Only one count was recorded for this clone. V usage is TRBV6-6 and J usage is TRBJ2-7, with TRBD1 matching over 9 bases. V dropped 7 bases and J dropped 0; count of bases not matched to a gene: 10. The CDR3 runs to 16 residues. Germline lookup yields CDR1 MNHNY and CDR2 SVGAGI (reference sequence). CDR3 DNA: TGTGCCAGCACCAGCTCCCCGGGACAGGGCTCCTACGAGCAGTACTTC. Its protein product is CASTSSPGQGSYEQYF.

This clone was detected only once. V and J are TRBV4-3 and TRBJ1-1; no definite D call. This CDR3 has 15 residues. CDR1 LGHNA and CDR2 YSLEER come from the germline V gene. Trimming pared 0 bases from V and 1 base from J, leaving 9 bases between. CDR3 sequence reads: CASSQEALRNTEAFF. Written as DNA, the CDR3 is TGCGCCAGCAGCCAAGAAGCTCTTAGGAACACTGAAGCTTTCTTT.

V and J are TRBV27 and TRBJ1-6, with 7 bases matching TRBD1. V shed 6 bases, J shed 5 bases, and the junction held 7 bases outside the gene matches. Per germline, CDR1 MNHEY and CDR2 SMNVEV (reference sequence). There are 15 residues in the CDR3. The CDR3, as DNA: TGTGCCAGCAGGCCCCTCGACAGGGATAATTCACCCCTCCACTTT. Translating gives CASRPLDRDNSPLHF.

To note about this clone: Other DNA variants within this sample encode the same CDR3. This chain links TRBV19 with TRBJ1-1, with D tentatively TRBD1 (6 bases). The CDR3 has 14 residues. V was trimmed by 7 bases and J by 0 bases, leaving 12 bases between them. Germline assignment: CDR1 LNHDA and CDR2 SQIVND (reference sequence). In DNA, the CDR3 is TGTGCCAGTACCCCGGACAGATTGAACACTGAAGCTTTCTTT. Amino acids: CASTPDRLNTEAFF. The variable domain in full, completed from reference TRBV19 and TRBJ1-1, reads DGGITQSPKYLFRKEGQNVTLSCEQNLNHDAMYWYRQDPGQGLRLIYYSQIVNDFQKGDIAEGYSVSREKKESFPLTVTSAQKNPTAFYLCASTPDRLNTEAFFGQGTRLTVV.

V usage is TRBV7-9 and J usage is TRBJ2-2; tentative D call: TRBD1 (5 bases). V lost 3 bases and J 7 bases, leaving 15 bases between the germline ends. CDR3 size: 15 residues. Germline V gives CDR1 SEHNR, CDR2 FQNEAQ (reference sequence). CDR3 sequence: CASSFLRAKDGELFF. Here the CDR3 DNA reads TGTGCCAGCAGCTTCCTCAGGGCGAAAGACGGGGAGCTGTTTTTT.

This clone appeared a few times. V usage is TRBV19 and J usage is TRBJ2-2, with a possible D match to TRBD2 (5 bases). Per the germline V gene, CDR1 is LNHDA and CDR2 is SQIVND (reference sequence). Trimming took off 3 bases at V and 6 bases at J, with 14 bases between the two ends. The CDR3 totals 15 residues. CDR3 nucleotide sequence: TGTGCCAGTAGTATCCCGACTGACGGGGCCGGGGAGCTGTTTTTT. Amino acid sequence: CASSIPTDGAGELFF.

The rearrangement links TRBV12-3 or TRBV12-4 to TRBJ2-5; 8 bases align to TRBD2. The CDR3 has 11 residues. CDR3 in DNA: TGTCCCACTAGCGGCCAAGAGACCCAGTACTTC. Translation gives CPTSGQETQYF.

The rearrangement joins TRBV30 to TRBJ1-1, with D tentatively TRBD1 (5 bases). The V gene lost 1 base and the J gene lost 3 bases, with 9 bases spanning the gap. There are 13 residues in the CDR3. CDR1 GTSNPN and CDR2 SVGIG come from the germline V gene (reference sequence). CDR3 region: CAWSDRSDTEAFF. CDR3 bases: TGTGCCTGGAGTGACAGGTCGGACACTGAAGCTTTCTTT.

This chain links TRBV5-1 with TRBJ1-6; 9 bases map to TRBD1. The germline CDR1 and CDR2 sequences are SGHRS and YFSETQ. Losses at the gene ends were 2 bases for V and 7 bases for J; bases not matched to a gene: 1. This CDR3 has 14 residues. The CDR3 is CASSFGTGNSPLHF. In DNA form, the CDR3 reads TGCGCCAGCAGCTTCGGGACAGGGAATTCACCCCTCCACTTT.

This clone was detected only a few times. The rearrangement joins TRBV5-1 to TRBJ1-2; 8 nucleotides match TRBD1. V was pared by 0 bases and J by 3 bases, with 7 bases of the junction left unmatched. The CDR3 is made up of 16 amino acids. In germline, CDR1 is SGHRS, CDR2 YFSETQ. The CDR3 coding sequence is TGCGCCAGCAGCTTGGGTCCAGGGGGCAGCCACTATGGCTACACCTTC. Translated, it gives CASSLGPGGSHYGYTF.

The chain employs TRBV6-6 and TRBJ2-7; tentative D call: TRBD2 (6 bases). The CDR3 extends over 11 amino acids. Trimming shortened V by 8 bases and J by 7 bases, and 12 bases separated the two germline ends. Per germline, CDR1 MNHNY and CDR2 SVGAGI (reference sequence). The CDR3 coding sequence is TGTGCCAGCCGGGAGACACAGGAGCAGTACTTC. Its protein is CASRETQEQYF.

In its sample, this clone was seen once. The chain has TRBV4-1 and TRBJ1-6, with D possibly being TRBD1 (5 bases). There are 15 residues in the CDR3. CDR1 and CDR2 (germline): MGHRA, YSYEKL. Trimming removed 1 base from V and 14 bases from J, with 18 bases in between. The CDR3 here is CASSQALGGWWSLHF. CDR3 DNA: TGCGCCAGCAGCCAAGCCTTGGGGGGGTGGTGGTCCCTCCACTTT.

This clone was detected many times. For the CDR3, the DNA is TGTGCCAGCAGTGAACCTGGGGGCCCTGAAAAACTGTTTTTT. This sequence encodes CASSEPGGPEKLFF. The rearrangement links TRBV2 to TRBJ1-4; tentative D call: TRBD1 (6 bases). CDR1 is SNHLY, CDR2 FYNNEI, per germline. The CDR3 is 14 residues long. Trimming pared 2 bases from V and 7 bases from J, leaving 11 bases between.

The V call is TRBV13, the J call TRBJ2-3, with D possibly matching TRBD2 (6 bases). Germline V lookup: CDR1 PRHDT, CDR2 FYEKMQ (reference sequence). The CDR3 runs to 13 residues. Trimming shortened V by 4 bases and J by 11 bases, and 16 bases separated the two germline ends. The CDR3 DNA is TGTGCCAGCAGCTCTCAGCGGTTGCGGGAGCAGTATTTT. This encodes CASSSQRLREQYF. Full variable domain (remainder filled in from reference TRBV13 and TRBJ2-3): AAGVIQSPRHLIKEKRETATLKCYPIPRHDTVYWYQQGPGQDPQFLISFYEKMQSDKGSIPDRFSAQQFSDYHSELNMSSLELGDSALYFCASSSQRLREQYFGPGTRLTVL.

The J gene is TRBJ1-1, the V gene TRBV2; D uncertain. The CDR3 totals 13 residues. Deletions cut 8 bases from V and 1 base from J, with 11 bases between. CDR1 SNHLY and CDR2 FYNNEI come from the germline V gene. The DNA of the CDR3 is TGTGCCAGCTTTTTCGGCGGGAACACTGAAGCTTTCTTT. Amino acids: CASFFGGNTEAFF. Complete variable domain (other parts from reference TRBV2 and TRBJ1-1): EPEVTQTPSHQVTQMGQEVILRCVPISNHLYFYWYRQILGQKVEFLVSFYNNEISEKSEIFDDQFSVERPDGSNFTLKIRSTKLEDSAMYFCASFFGGNTEAFFGQGTRLTVV.

This chain uses TRBV18 with TRBJ2-3; the match to TRBD1 covers 9 bases. CDR3 length: 14 residues. Germline lookup yields CDR1 KGHSH and CDR2 LQKENI. Trimming at V came to 3 bases and at J to 3 bases, leaving 1 base not matched to a gene. DNA of the CDR3: TGTGCCAGCTCACCCGGGACAGGGACAGATACGCAGTATTTT. This encodes CASSPGTGTDTQYF.

This clone has just one count. The V call is TRBV12-3 or TRBV12-4, the J call TRBJ1-1; D remains ambiguous. Trimming left V 2 bases short and J 5 bases short, with 3 bases between. The CDR3 is 11 residues long. In DNA, the CDR3 is TGTGCCAGCAGTTTACGTACTGAAGCTTTCTTT. Translating gives CASSLRTEAFF.

The V and J genes are TRBV2 and TRBJ2-5; 9 bases are shared with TRBD1. The junction had 5 bases not matched to a gene; V was cut back by 4 bases and J by 2 bases. Germline V gene lookup returns CDR1 SNHLY and CDR2 FYNNEI. The CDR3 is made up of 15 amino acids. DNA for the CDR3: TGTGCCAGCAGTGCGGACAGGGGAGCTCAAGAGACCCAGTACTTC. Amino acid sequence: CASSADRGAQETQYF. Together with reference TRBV2 and TRBJ2-5, the CDR3 gives the full variable domain: EPEVTQTPSHQVTQMGQEVILRCVPISNHLYFYWYRQILGQKVEFLVSFYNNEISEKSEIFDDQFSVERPDGSNFTLKIRSTKLEDSAMYFCASSADRGAQETQYFGPGTRLLVL.

The chain combines TRBV6-6 with TRBJ2-3, with no clear D. The CDR3 consists of 14 residues. Deletions cut 3 bases from V and 2 bases from J, with 9 bases between. The germline gives CDR1 MNHNY, CDR2 SVGAGI (reference sequence). CDR3 amino acids: CASSYAGDTDTQYF. The CDR3 nucleotides are TGTGCCAGCAGTTATGCAGGTGACACAGATACGCAGTATTTT.

The chain couples TRBV4-2 to TRBJ1-6; D is unresolved. The CDR3 runs 19 residues. V was pared by 2 bases and J by 1 base, with 18 bases between. Germline loops: CDR1 LGHNA, CDR2 YNFKEQ. CDR3 nucleotide sequence: TGTGCCAGCAGCCAAAATCTTCGGGTAGGGAGGTCCTATAATTCACCCCTCCACTTT. This encodes CASSQNLRVGRSYNSPLHF.